A single sample is the source of the 2 T cell receptor beta chains below, sequenced in a study of T cell responses to AZD1222 COVID-19 vaccine (dated by TCRdb to the early 2020s). This specimen's time point label, interpreted: baseline before first vaccination. Library prep was done by the immunoSEQ multiplex PCR assay. This is the immuneACCESS table as TCRdb keeps it, with only in-frame sequences that have V and J called. A part of the clones is gone; compared with another copy, unresolved V genes explain less than half, and the rest is unexplained. The sample has about 130,000 clones on record, around 84% of them singletons. The ten largest clones add up to around 12% of the sample. The specimen was peripheral blood, collected on day 0 of AZD1222 vaccination. The receptors originated from an adult in good health.

The rearrangement joins TRBV19 to TRBJ2-1; D might be TRBD1 (5 bases). Deletions cut 5 bases from V and 5 bases from J, with 7 bases between. The germline V gene encodes CDR1 LNHDA and CDR2 SQIVND (reference sequence). This CDR3 spans 12 amino acids. The CDR3 coding sequence is TGTGCCAGTAGTTCCAGGGACAATGAGCAGTTCTTC. Translation: CASSSRDNEQFF.

CDR3 in DNA: TGTGCCAGCGGACAGGGGGCTGGGTACGAGCAGTACTTC. This encodes CASGQGAGYEQYF. The chain recombines TRBV11-3 with TRBJ2-7; the match to TRBD1 covers 11 bases. CDR1 SGHNT and CDR2 YENEEA come from the germline V gene. Germline trimming cut 8 bases from V and 4 bases from J; bases unmatched to any gene: 4. The CDR3 runs to 13 residues.